One T cell receptor beta chain is described in this entry. This entry belongs to a study of blood T cell repertoires in COVID-19. Produced via immunoSEQ multiplex PCR; TCRdb's table is partial and in-frame only. The data hold about 220,000 clones, with approximately 78% observed a single time. Seattle patient enrollment occurred during active infection, with longitudinal follow-up thereafter. Trimming removed 3 bases from V and 7 bases from J; junction bases left unmatched: 9. Germline V lookup: CDR1 SGDLS, CDR2 YYNGEE. This CDR3 region has 15 residues. The sample was peripheral blood. This chain links TRBV9 with TRBJ2-5, with 10 bases matching TRBD1. This TCR was recovered from a woman in her seventies with COVID-19, enrolled during active disease. The CDR3 loop is CASSESGQGKGTQYF. The DNA of the CDR3 is TGTGCCAGCAGCGAGTCGGGACAGGGGAAAGGGACCCAGTACTTC.